Listed below are T cell receptor beta chains from one sample, sequenced in a study of cytomegalovirus exposure and HLA in healthy donors. Generated by immunoSEQ multiplex PCR, the TCRdb table keeps only in-frame clones and is missing some. The sample contains 200,000 or so clones, 65% to 85% of which appear only once. Sequenced input: PBMCs. These receptors came from a woman in her twenties or thirties in good health and CMV-seropositive. The CDR3 runs from the conserved cysteine through the conserved F or W. A D gene is named only where the DNA matches it firmly. Size is stated for part of the rows, as once, few or many counts, or as a class when the clone is expanded.

j_call | d_call | clone_size | v_call | cdr3_nt | cdr3_aa
TRBJ2-3 | TRBD2 | - | TRBV6-4 | TGTGCCAGCACGCGTGAAGCGGGGGGAACAGATACGCAGTATTTT | CASTREAGGTDTQYF
TRBJ2-7 | - | - | TRBV5-8 | TGTGCCAGCAGCTATAACAGCAACTACGAGCAGTACTTC | CASSYNSNYEQYF
TRBJ2-3 | - | few | TRBV5-6 | TGTGCCAGCAGCTTGAGCTTACAGGACCCTAGCACAGATACGCAGTATTTT | CASSLSLQDPSTDTQYF
TRBJ2-2 | TRBD2 | - | TRBV9 | TGTGCCAGCAGCGCCAGCGGGGTCAACACCGGGGAGCTGTTTTTT | CASSASGVNTGELFF
TRBJ2-7 | - | - | TRBV5-1 | TGCGCCAGCAGCTTGCTCACGGAGACCTACGAGCAGTACTTC | CASSLLTETYEQYF
TRBJ2-3 | - | - | TRBV5-4 | TGTGCCAGCAGCCTAGGACAGAACACAGATACGCAGTATTTT | CASSLGQNTDTQYF
TRBJ2-5 | TRBD2 | - | TRBV9 | TGTGCCAGCAGCGCCCAAGGGTGGGACTACCAAGGGACCCAGTACTTC | CASSAQGWDYQGTQYF
TRBJ1-1 | TRBD1 | - | TRBV19 | TGTGCCAGCAGAACGGGACAGAAGAACACTGAAGCTTTCTTT | CASRTGQKNTEAFF
TRBJ2-5 | - | - | TRBV13 | TGTGCCAGCAGCTCGAATTTTCCGATTTTAGGGCGGGGAGAGCAGACCCAGTACTTC | CASSSNFPILGRGEQTQYF
TRBJ1-5 | TRBD1 | - | TRBV28 | TGTGCCAGCAGCAGGAGGGGGCTTTGGCAGCCCCAGCATTTT | CASSRRGLWQPQHF
TRBJ1-2 | - | - | TRBV5-1 | TGCGCCAGCAAGAGGGATGAGGGTAACTATGGCTACACCTTC | CASKRDEGNYGYTF
TRBJ1-1 | - | - | TRBV11-2 | TGTGCCAGCAGCTTCGAGGGGGACACTGAAGCTTTCTTT | CASSFEGDTEAFF
TRBJ1-2 | - | - | TRBV27 | TGTGCCAGCAGTTTATCTGCCAGCGGAGGGTACGGCTACACCTTC | CASSLSASGGYGYTF
TRBJ2-7 | - | few | TRBV7-6 | TGTGCCAGCAGCTGGCGGACAGATATAGGCTCCTACGAGCAGTACTTC | CASSWRTDIGSYEQYF
TRBJ2-5 | - | - | TRBV6-1 | TGTGCCAGCACCCCCTCCGGGGTAGAGACCCAGTACTTC | CASTPSGVETQYF
TRBJ2-7 | TRBD1 | - | TRBV10-1 | TGCGCCAGTAAAGGACAGGGGTTCGAGCAGTACTTC | CASKGQGFEQYF
TRBJ1-5 | - | - | TRBV7-2 | TGTGCCAGCAGCCCCCCGGGGACATCATATCAGCCCCAGCATTTT | CASSPPGTSYQPQHF